Presented here are 18 T cell receptor beta chains from one specimen sequenced in a study of blood T cell repertoires in COVID-19. The method was immunoSEQ multiplex PCR; TCRdb's version includes in-frame clones alone and lacks a portion of them. Of hundreds of thousands of clones in the sample, more than 75% were seen once. The sequencing sample was made of peripheral blood. The receptors originated from a woman aged 60-75 years with COVID-19, enrolled during active disease.

The CDR3 sequence: CAWSGGGGYGYTF. In DNA, the CDR3 is TGTGCCTGGAGTGGGGGGGGCGGCTATGGCTACACCTTC. The chain employs TRBV30 and TRBJ1-2; possible D gene TRBD1, 6 bases. The CDR3 has 13 amino acids. Trimming took 1 base from V and 4 from J, leaving 10 bases between them. Germline CDR1 reads GTSNPN; CDR2 reads SVGIG (reference sequence).

V usage is TRBV5-1 and J usage is TRBJ1-3; D not certain. The CDR3 is 15 residues long. CDR1 is SGHRS and CDR2 is YFSETQ in the germline V gene. Trimming pared 2 bases from V and 2 bases from J, leaving 11 bases between. Here the CDR3 reads CASSFGRQAGNTIYF. The CDR3 DNA reads as TGCGCCAGCAGCTTCGGTCGGCAGGCTGGAAACACCATATATTTT.

Comments on this clone: The identical CDR3 is also encoded by other nucleotide sequences in the sample. The chain uses TRBV5-1 and TRBJ1-3; D is ambiguous. There are 15 residues in the CDR3. V dropped 0 bases and J dropped 0 bases, with 7 bases sitting between them. Germline CDR1 and CDR2: SGHRS and YFSETQ. CDR3 DNA sequence: TGCGCCAGCAGCTTGGACGGGAGCTCTGGAAACACCATATATTTT. Residues: CASSLDGSSGNTIYF.

This clone was counted only a few times. V and J are TRBV7-8 and TRBJ1-2; no reliable D call. V was clipped by 4 bases and J by 4 bases, with 19 bases between them. This CDR3 spans 16 amino acids. Germline-derived CDR1 and CDR2 are SGHVS and FQNEAQ. In DNA form, the CDR3 reads TGTGCCAGCAGCTCGCCTGACACCTCTCGGGGCTATGGCTACACCTTC. Translating gives CASSSPDTSRGYGYTF.

This clone was detected a few times. The chain joins TRBV6-6 to TRBJ1-6, with D tentatively TRBD1 (6 bases). Looked up from germline, CDR1 is MNHNY and CDR2 is SVGAGI (reference sequence). V gave up 0 bases and J gave up 6 bases, with 12 bases separating them. The CDR3 contains 16 residues. CDR3 sequence: CASSYSHTGTNSPLHF. The CDR3 DNA is TGTGCCAGCAGTTACTCTCATACAGGGACTAATTCACCCCTCCACTTT.

The gene calls are TRBV4-1 and TRBJ2-7; D unclear. CDR1 is MGHRA and CDR2 is YSYEKL in the germline V gene. The CDR3 runs 14 residues. The V end was cut by 4 bases, the J end by 1 base, with 11 bases between. DNA of the CDR3: TGCGCCAGCAGCCGAGAGCAGATTTCCTACGAGCAGTACTTC. This encodes CASSREQISYEQYF.

The rearrangement uses TRBV18 and TRBJ1-2; 10 bases line up with TRBD1. Germline CDR1 and CDR2: KGHSH and LQKENI. V shed 6 bases and J 3 bases; nucleotides not matched to a gene: 13. The CDR3 is made up of 17 amino acids. The CDR3 DNA reads as TGTGCCAGCTCCCCCGGGACAGGGGCTTTTTTATACTATGGCTACACCTTC. It specifies CASSPGTGAFLYYGYTF.

This chain links TRBV18 with TRBJ1-1; 8 positions agree with TRBD1. The V gene end was trimmed by 5 bases and the J gene end by 2 bases; junction bases not matched to a gene: 7. The CDR3 is 15 residues long. CDR1 KGHSH and CDR2 LQKENI come from the germline V gene. The CDR3 sequence is CASSERTGQNTEAFF. CDR3 coding DNA: TGTGCCAGCTCAGAACGGACAGGGCAAAACACTGAAGCTTTCTTT.

The CDR3 bases are TGTGCCAGCAGCTTCACAGGAACCCTTAACTATGGCTACACCTTC. Amino acids: CASSFTGTLNYGYTF. The chain employs TRBV7-8 and TRBJ1-2; maybe TRBD1 (5 bases). The length of the CDR3 is 15 residues. Germline assignment: CDR1 SGHVS and CDR2 FQNEAQ. The V and J ends lost 3 bases and 1 base respectively, with 12 bases between them. Using reference TRBV7-8 and TRBJ1-2 for the parts outside the CDR3, the full variable domain is GAGVSQSPRYKVAKRGQDVALRCDPISGHVSLFWYQQALGQGPEFLTYFQNEAQLDKSGLPSDRFFAERPEGSVSTLKIQRTQQEDSAVYLCASSFTGTLNYGYTFGSGTRLTVV.

The chain is built from TRBV6-1 and TRBJ1-3; D is unresolved. Deletions cut 1 base from V and 0 bases from J, with 7 bases between. CDR3 length equals 15 residues. CDR1 and CDR2 (germline): MNHNS, SASEGT. The CDR3 region is CASSEGAISGNTIYF. The CDR3 coding sequence is TGTGCCAGCAGTGAAGGGGCCATCTCTGGAAACACCATATATTTT.

The chain couples TRBV6-5 to TRBJ2-1, with D uncertain. V lost 2 bases and J 15 bases, leaving 17 bases between the germline ends. The CDR3 sequence is 13 residues long. Germline V CDR1 and CDR2: MNHEY, SVGAGI. The CDR3 DNA is TGTGCCAGCAGTTACGCCCTTCATGGCCCCCGGTTCTTC. Translating gives CASSYALHGPRFF.

In this sample, this clone turned up once. The V call is TRBV5-1, the J call TRBJ1-3; D not resolved. The CDR3 totals 12 residues. Trimming took 6 bases from V and 2 from J, leaving 6 bases between them. CDR1 is SGHRS and CDR2 is YFSETQ in the germline V gene. This CDR3 is CASKSTGNTIYF. The CDR3 DNA sequence: TGCGCCAGCAAATCCACTGGAAACACCATATATTTT.

The chain couples TRBV5-1 to TRBJ1-1; TRBD1 might be the D (5 bases). Germline V gene data show CDR1 as SGHRS and CDR2 as YFSETQ. The CDR3 spans 15 residues. Trimming took 1 base from V and 5 from J, leaving 15 bases between them. CDR3 residues: CASSLRQGGETEAFF. For the CDR3, the DNA is TGCGCCAGCAGCTTGAGACAAGGAGGGGAGACTGAAGCTTTCTTT.

The chain combines TRBV19 with TRBJ2-5, with D possibly TRBD2 on 6 matching bases. The V gene's germline CDR1 is LNHDA and CDR2 SQIVND (reference sequence). With 6 bases removed from V and 2 bases from J, the gap between germline ends came to 10 bases. The CDR3 contains 13 residues. CDR3 sequence reads: CASRSGVQETQYF. The DNA for the CDR3 is TGTGCCAGTAGGTCGGGGGTACAAGAGACCCAGTACTTC.

This chain uses TRBV5-1 with TRBJ2-7; 11 positions agree with TRBD2. The CDR3 is made up of 14 amino acids. CDR1 is SGHRS, CDR2 YFSETQ, per germline. J lost 5 bases, V lost 4 bases, and 5 bases had no gene match. CDR3 sequence reads: CASSQTSGDHEQYF. As DNA, the CDR3 is TGCGCCAGCAGCCAGACTAGCGGGGACCACGAGCAGTACTTC.

V usage is TRBV4-2 and J usage is TRBJ1-5, with a weak D call TRBD1 (5 bases). CDR1 LGHNA and CDR2 YNFKEQ come from the germline V gene. The CDR3 loop spans 13 amino acids. Trimming took 0 bases from V and 6 from J, leaving 6 bases between them. The CDR3 here is CASSQDGGQPQHF. The CDR3, as DNA: TGTGCCAGCAGCCAAGACGGGGGTCAGCCCCAGCATTTT.

The chain employs TRBV7-8 and TRBJ1-2; TRBD1 matches 7 bases. The junction had 7 bases not matched to a gene; V was cut back by 0 bases and J by 6 bases. The CDR3 is made up of 15 amino acids. Per germline, CDR1 SGHVS and CDR2 FQNEAQ. In DNA form, the CDR3 reads TGTGCCAGCAGCTTAGCGCCCAGGGGGGCACATGGCTACACCTTC. It translates to CASSLAPRGAHGYTF.

This clone was counted once. The rearrangement joins TRBV28 to TRBJ1-5; D is ambiguous. This CDR3 has 17 amino acids. The V gene lost 5 bases and the J gene lost 0 bases, with 17 bases spanning the gap. Germline-derived CDR1 and CDR2 are MDHEN and SYDVKM. CDR3 amino acids: CASSPPRGGDSNQPQHF. CDR3 nucleotide sequence: TGTGCCAGCAGTCCCCCCCGTGGAGGAGATAGCAATCAGCCCCAGCATTTT.